Given below is one T cell receptor beta chain in context. The CDR3 extends over 17 amino acids. V was shortened by 5 bases and J by 0 bases, with 19 bases between the two germline ends. Germline V gene sequence: CDR1 SGHTA, CDR2 FQGNSA. The sample is drawn from a study of cytomegalovirus exposure and HLA in healthy donors. The PCR had 60 Vbeta and 13 Jbeta primers. Profiled with immunoSEQ multiplex PCR; TCRdb holds only in-frame clones, not every one. There are a few hundred thousand clones in the sample; 65% to 75% occur only once, and 1.5% to 2% lies in the top ten. The chain combines TRBV7-2 with TRBJ1-1; D call uncertain. Sequencing was carried out using PBMCs. This clonotype was obtained from a woman in her twenties or thirties in good health and CMV-seronegative. CDR3 sequence: CASSLRWSGPLNTEAFF. The DNA of the CDR3 is TGTGCCAGCAGCCTCAGATGGTCAGGTCCACTGAACACTGAAGCTTTCTTT.